Listed below are T cell receptor beta chains from one sample, sequenced in a study of T cells in Graves' hyperthyroidism and ophthalmopathy. TCRdb analysed the multiplex PCR reads with MiXCR anew, one entry per CDR3 protein. The sample includes about 460,000 distinct CDR3 sequences, less than 25% of them seen just once. The sequenced sample consisted of blood. The receptors here all came from a woman in her 70s with Graves' ophthalmopathy. Both conserved end residues are part of each CDR3. The order of the fields is J gene, CDR3 length, D gene, clone size, V gene, CDR3 protein, CDR3 DNA. A D gene is named only where the DNA matches it firmly. Clone sizes are given selectively: once, few, many, or a class where the clone is expanded.

J gene: TRBJ1-1
CDR3 length: 13
D gene: TRBD1
clone size: -
V gene: TRBV9
CDR3 protein: CASSVEQTGEAFF
CDR3 DNA: TGTGCCAGCAGCGTTGAACAGACAGGGGAAGCTTTCTTT

J gene: TRBJ2-1
CDR3 length: 15
D gene: TRBD2
clone size: many
V gene: TRBV2
CDR3 protein: CASSILAGFNNEQFF
CDR3 DNA: TGTGCCAGCAGTATACTAGCGGGCTTTAACAATGAGCAGTTCTTC

J gene: TRBJ1-5
CDR3 length: 18
D gene: TRBD1
clone size: -
V gene: TRBV7-3
CDR3 protein: CASSVGVRDRGCNQPQHF
CDR3 DNA: TGTGCCAGCAGCGTAGGGGTTCGGGACAGGGGTTGCAATCAGCCCCAGCATTTT

J gene: TRBJ1-5
CDR3 length: 15
D gene: TRBD1
clone size: -
V gene: TRBV19
CDR3 protein: CASSSDRAPNQPQHF
CDR3 DNA: TGTGCCAGTAGTTCCGACAGGGCCCCCAATCAGCCCCAGCATTTT

J gene: TRBJ2-1
CDR3 length: 14
D gene: TRBD2
clone size: -
V gene: TRBV7-9
CDR3 protein: CASSRGTSGAEQFF
CDR3 DNA: TGTGCCAGCAGCCGTGGGACTAGCGGGGCTGAGCAGTTCTTC

J gene: TRBJ2-5
CDR3 length: 13
D gene: -
clone size: -
V gene: TRBV10-2
CDR3 protein: CASTWANQETQHF
CDR3 DNA: TGCGCCAGCACGTGGGCCAACCAAGAGACCCAGCACTTC

J gene: TRBJ2-7
CDR3 length: 15
D gene: TRBD1
clone size: -
V gene: TRBV5-1
CDR3 protein: CASSSGTGGLYEQYF
CDR3 DNA: TGCGCCAGCAGCTCCGGGACAGGGGGTCTGTACGAGCAGTACTTC

J gene: TRBJ2-7
CDR3 length: 13
D gene: TRBD2
clone size: many
V gene: TRBV12-3/TRBV12-4
CDR3 protein: CASKTSGHYEQYF
CDR3 DNA: TGTGCCAGCAAGACTAGCGGGCACTACGAGCAGTACTTC

J gene: TRBJ1-3
CDR3 length: 15
D gene: -
clone size: many
V gene: TRBV6-1
CDR3 protein: CASRLPHTGGNTIYF
CDR3 DNA: TGTGCCAGCAGGTTACCACATACCGGGGGAAACACCATATATTTT

J gene: TRBJ1-1
CDR3 length: 14
D gene: -
clone size: many
V gene: TRBV6-6
CDR3 protein: CASSYYGTNTEAFF
CDR3 DNA: TGTGCCAGCAGTTACTACGGGACCAACACTGAAGCTTTCTTT

J gene: TRBJ2-7
CDR3 length: 14
D gene: -
clone size: few
V gene: TRBV30
CDR3 protein: CAWSERGVEDEQYF
CDR3 DNA: TGTGCCTGGAGTGAGAGGGGAGTGGAGGACGAGCAGTACTTC

J gene: TRBJ1-4
CDR3 length: 14
D gene: TRBD1
clone size: once
V gene: TRBV7-9
CDR3 protein: CASSFSGGGEKLFF
CDR3 DNA: TGTGCCAGCAGCTTCTCAGGGGGCGGTGAAAAACTGTTTTTT

J gene: TRBJ1-6
CDR3 length: 13
D gene: -
clone size: many
V gene: TRBV12-3/TRBV12-4
CDR3 protein: CASSLDFQSPLHF
CDR3 DNA: TGTGCCAGCAGTTTGGATTTTCAGTCACCCCTCCACTTT

J gene: TRBJ2-1
CDR3 length: 14
D gene: -
clone size: many
V gene: TRBV3-1
CDR3 protein: CASSPLVGRGEQFF
CDR3 DNA: TGTGCCAGCAGCCCCCTGGTGGGGAGAGGTGAGCAGTTCTTC

J gene: TRBJ2-1
CDR3 length: 16
D gene: TRBD2
clone size: -
V gene: TRBV9
CDR3 protein: CASSPRTSGVQNEQFF
CDR3 DNA: TGTGCCAGCAGCCCACGGACTAGCGGGGTCCAGAATGAGCAGTTCTTC

J gene: TRBJ1-3
CDR3 length: 16
D gene: -
clone size: -
V gene: TRBV28
CDR3 protein: CASSFQTGLPGNTIYF
CDR3 DNA: TGTGCCAGCAGTTTCCAGACAGGCCTGCCAGGAAACACCATATATTTT